This T cell receptor beta chain was recovered during a study of T cell clonality in common variable immunodeficiency. Study observations and caveats: Reportedly, TCR beta sequences from common variable immunodeficiency showed fewer deletions and N-nucleotide insertions. Links between repertoire features and CVID complications were heterogeneity-limited. Shared TCRbeta clones were fewer between CVID subjects than controls.

Each donor provided about 5 to 8 ml of heparinized whole blood. The CDR3 has 15 amino acids. The germline V gene encodes CDR1 SGHTA and CDR2 FQGTGA. After removal of 5 bases from V and 5 bases from J, the junction contained 5 bases not matched to a gene. This clone was detected many times. Its antigen is undetermined. Read sequence stops 3 residues before the CDR3 end, and the germline J gene provides the missing end. Libraries were prepared by immunoSEQ multiplex PCR; TCRdb keeps only in-frame clonotypes and omits some of them. The record shows some 60,000 clones for this sample, with no singletons present.

The sequenced sample was peripheral blood mononuclear cells. The V and J genes are TRBV7-3 and TRBJ2-1; 11 bases fit TRBD2. The TCR comes from a person aged 18 to 70 in good health. The DNA read from the CDR3 is TGTGCCAGCAGCGTGGGACTAGCGGACCACAATGAG. Its translation is CASSVGLADHNE. The complete CDR3 sequence is CASSVGLADHNEQFF.